This TCR beta chain is drawn from a study of OX40 agonist ivuxolimab in advanced cancers. About the study as a whole: Ivuxolimab, which targeted the costimulatory receptor OX40 (CD134), was an agonistic, fully human IgG2 monoclonal antibody. The paper describes the monotherapy dose-escalation part (N ≈ 52 patients) of the phase I trial of ivuxolimab. In the dose-escalation cohort, 82.7% of patients were male, and the mean age was approximately 55 years, with a range of 23 to 79. The point of sequencing TCRbeta in the periphery was to test whether ivuxolimab changed TCR sequence diversity and drove clonal T-cell expansion. Partial responses occurred in three dose-escalation patients: two with cutaneous melanoma and one with hepatocellular carcinoma. Of the 50 or so patients in dose escalation, about 20 had hepatocellular carcinoma, some 15 had melanoma, 9 had renal cell carcinoma and 9 had head and neck cancer. Intravenous ivuxolimab was administered to patients every 2 weeks at six dose levels: 0.01, 0.1, 0.3, 1.5, 3 and 10 mg/kg. Prior anti-PD-1, anti-PD-L1 or anti-CTLA-4 therapy was permitted, and checkpoint inhibitors had been received by under 50% of dose-escalation patients. Summary of the overall study and its limitations: Partial responders in the 0.1-3.0 mg/kg groups had among the lowest normalized peripheral clonal expansion, especially among CD8+ T cells. Which antigens the clonally expanded peripheral T cells were specific for was not determined. At doses of 0.1 to 3.0 mg/kg, clonal expansion of both CD4+ and CD8+ blood T cells was observed from baseline to week 6. Low levels of normalized T-cell clonal expansion were also shown by some nonresponding patients. After ivuxolimab, expanded clones were on average more numerous among CD8+ T cells than among CD4+ T cells.

The V end loses 1 base and the J end loses 6 bases, and a stretch of 9 bases separates them. Inclusive of the bounding cysteine and phenylalanine, the CDR3 is 13 residues long. The entry retains the CDR3 DNA only, 39 bases that are in frame from base 1. CDR1 is given as SEHNR and CDR2 as FQNEAQ, both from the germline V gene (reference sequence). To sequence the TCRbeta CDR3 region, genomic DNA was isolated from the sorted cells. TCRbeta CDR3 regions were sequenced using the immunoSEQ Assay. This immuneACCESS table, as held by TCRdb, lists in-frame sequences with V and J called but not all clones. Of the missing ones, under half trace to an unresolved V gene in checked studies; the others have no known cause. The sample table lists tens of thousands of clones, about 91% of them with a count of one. Of the sample, around 0.5% falls within the top ten clones. For this clone: Its recognized antigen is unknown. Per-base quality was not reported, and no clone a single base away is much larger than it.

The trial excluded patients who had a history of autoimmune disease or were on systemic immunosuppression. Peripheral blood for TCR sequencing was collected from all dose cohorts at baseline, on cycle 4 day 1, and on cycle 7 day 1. Samples were obtained from an open-label, multicenter, first-in-human phase I dose-escalation trial of ivuxolimab. Adults with locally advanced or metastatic melanoma, renal cell, hepatocellular, or head and neck squamous cell carcinoma were enrolled in the trial. Before TCR sequencing, CD4+ T cells and CD8+ T cells from peripheral blood were sorted into separate populations.

The source is an adult with an advanced solid tumor such as melanoma, head and neck, liver or kidney cancer. The source material was CD4+ or CD8+ T cells sorted from blood, sampled in a trial of the OX40 agonist ivuxolimab. The receptor chain draws on TRBV7-9 and TRBJ1-1; a confident D gene designation cannot be given. The nucleotides read TGTGCCAGCAGCTTAGTGGGAACTCCTGAAGCTTTCTTT. Translated, this gives CASSLVGTPEAFF. With the portions outside the CDR3 filled from the reference TRBV7-9 and TRBJ1-1 genes, the complete variable region becomes DTGVSQNPRHKITKRGQNVTFRCDPISEHNRLYWYRQTLGQGPEFLTYFQNEAQLEKSRLLSDRFSAERPKGSFSTLEIQRTEQGDSAMYLCASSLVGTPEAFFGQGTRLTVV.